The 13 T cell receptor beta chains in this list originate from one sample, sequenced in a study of T cell responses to AZD1222 COVID-19 vaccine. Measured with immunoSEQ multiplex PCR; TCRdb has only the in-frame clones, and not every one. The sample records around 110,000 clones, about 92% being singletons. This sample comprised peripheral blood, obtained on day 0 of AZD1222 vaccination. All receptors come from an adult in good health.

The chain links TRBV3-1 (or the pseudogene TRBV3-2) to TRBJ1-1; weak D call: TRBD1 (5 bases). Germline V gene sequence: CDR1 LGHDT, CDR2 YNNKEL (reference sequence). The CDR3 length is 15 residues. V dropped 4 bases and J dropped 0 bases, with 12 bases sitting between them. CDR3 sequence (DNA): TGTGCCAGCAGCCCCAGAAGGGGCATGAACACTGAAGCTTTCTTT. Translated: CASSPRRGMNTEAFF.

The chain has TRBV3-1 (or the pseudogene TRBV3-2) and TRBJ2-1; no clear D. The V gene lost 4 bases and the J gene lost 0 bases, with 7 bases spanning the gap. The CDR3 is made up of 14 amino acids. In germline, CDR1 is LGHDT, CDR2 YNNKEL (reference sequence). The CDR3 here is CASSPGASYNEQFF. DNA of the CDR3: TGTGCCAGCAGCCCCGGAGCCTCCTACAATGAGCAGTTCTTC.

The CDR3 protein is CASSLDVDSPLHF. The CDR3 region has the DNA TGTGCCAGCAGCTTAGACGTAGATTCACCCCTCCACTTT. This rearrangement joins TRBV7-6 to TRBJ1-6; D uncertain. Germline lookup yields CDR1 SGHVS and CDR2 FNYEAQ. This CDR3 is built from 13 residues. The V gene lost 1 base and the J gene lost 8 bases, with 6 bases spanning the gap.

J is TRBJ2-7 and V is TRBV3-1 (or the pseudogene TRBV3-2), with D perhaps matching TRBD2 (6 bases). V lost 0 bases, J lost 6 bases, and 12 bases lay in between. There are 14 residues in the CDR3. Germline V gene sequence: CDR1 LGHDT, CDR2 YNNKEL (reference sequence). The CDR3 DNA is TGTGCCAGCAGCCAAGATGCGGGGACGCGCGAGCAGTACTTC. Protein: CASSQDAGTREQYF.

The V gene is TRBV28, the J gene TRBJ1-5; D ambiguous. CDR3 size: 17 residues. From germline, CDR1 is MDHEN and CDR2 SYDVKM. Trimming removed 6 bases at V and 0 bases at J, with 18 bases between. CDR3 loop: CASSLPVRAYSNQPQHF. CDR3 nucleotides: TGTGCCAGCAGCCTTCCAGTCCGGGCATATAGCAATCAGCCCCAGCATTTT.

V is TRBV5-1 and J is TRBJ1-6; D is ambiguous. Deletions cut 0 bases from V and 13 bases from J, with 14 bases between. The CDR3 loop spans 14 amino acids. Germline-derived CDR1 and CDR2 are SGHRS and YFSETQ. CDR3 in amino acids: CASSLAGGEVPLHF. The DNA of the CDR3 is TGCGCCAGCAGCTTGGCCGGAGGAGAGGTTCCCCTCCACTTT.

V is TRBV9 and J is TRBJ1-4; the D is unclear. The V gene lost 0 bases and the J gene lost 0 bases, with 3 bases spanning the gap. CDR1 and CDR2 from the germline V gene are SGDLS and YYNGEE. This CDR3 is built from 14 residues. The CDR3 spells CASSVDPTNEKLFF. CDR3 bases: TGTGCCAGCAGCGTAGATCCAACTAATGAAAAACTGTTTTTT.

The J gene is TRBJ2-1, the V gene TRBV5-1; D gene unclear. The CDR3 runs to 16 residues. Trimming stripped 3 bases from V and 1 base from J, with 14 bases between. Germline V gene lookup returns CDR1 SGHRS and CDR2 YFSETQ. DNA of the CDR3: TGCGCCAGCAGCTCGGACGGAGTTGTATCCTACAATGAGCAGTTCTTC. It specifies CASSSDGVVSYNEQFF.

The J gene is TRBJ2-1, the V gene TRBV28; possibly TRBD1 for D (5 bases). The CDR3 covers 14 residues. The germline V gene has CDR1 MDHEN and CDR2 SYDVKM. The V end lost 5 bases, the J end lost 5 bases, and 13 bases lay between the germline ends. CDR3 bases: TGTGCCAGCAGTAGGGGTAAGATAGACAATGAGCAGTTCTTC. It translates to CASSRGKIDNEQFF.

The V call is TRBV3-1 (or the pseudogene TRBV3-2), the J call TRBJ1-4; 8 positions match TRBD1. The CDR3 runs 14 residues. In germline, CDR1 is LGHDT, CDR2 YNNKEL (reference sequence). After removal of 4 bases from V and 3 bases from J, the junction contained 1 base not matched to a gene. The CDR3 DNA reads TGTGCCAGCAGCCGGACAGGGCCTAATGAAAAACTGTTTTTT. It yields the protein CASSRTGPNEKLFF.

V and J are TRBV30 and TRBJ1-2, with D possibly TRBD1 on 5 matching bases. CDR1 is GTSNPN and CDR2 is SVGIG in the germline V gene (reference sequence). V lost 1 base, J lost 5 bases, and 8 bases lay in between. This CDR3 is built from 12 residues. This CDR3 is CAWSGEGYGYTF. The DNA of the CDR3 is TGTGCCTGGAGTGGAGAGGGGTATGGCTACACCTTC.

This chain connects TRBV28 to TRBJ2-5; maybe TRBD1 (5 bases). The CDR3 has 14 amino acids. V lost 2 bases and J 5 bases, leaving 12 bases between the germline ends. Germline V gene sequence: CDR1 MDHEN, CDR2 SYDVKM. In DNA, the CDR3 is TGTGCCAGCAGTTTACCCGTTTCAGGGGAGACCCAGTACTTC. Translating it yields CASSLPVSGETQYF.

This clone was detected only once. V and J are TRBV19 and TRBJ1-5; possible D gene TRBD1, 5 bases. The germline V gene has CDR1 LNHDA and CDR2 SQIVND (reference sequence). With 0 bases removed from V and 5 bases from J, the gap between germline ends came to 14 bases. The CDR3 length is 16 residues. The CDR3 nucleotides read TGTGCCAGTAGTATAGATCTGGCGACAGTCCATCAGCCCCAGCATTTT. This gives the protein CASSIDLATVHQPQHF.